Sequencing of this TCR beta chain was carried out in a study of identical twins. General study results and limits: Within beta out-of-frame sequences, the excess sharing observed between twins was weaker.

This clonotype occurred a few times. Its antigen is unidentified. MiXCR, run by TCRdb on the 5' RACE reads, gives a single entry per CDR3 protein. The data hold under 350,000 distinct CDR3 sequences, with 7.5% to 9.5% observed a single time. The CDR3 runs 16 residues. J lost 3 bases, V lost 4 bases, and 11 bases had no gene match. CDR1 is MNHNS and CDR2 is SASEGT in the germline V gene. The same data also went into a second study, on yellow fever vaccine responses in identical twins.

What was sequenced was CD8+ T cells sorted from blood. This receptor was identified in a woman between 18 and 30 years old in good health. The chain employs TRBV6-1 and TRBJ2-7, with 8 bases that match TRBD1. The CDR3: CASSASWTGKYYEQYF. CDR3 DNA: TGTGCCAGCAGTGCCTCGTGGACAGGGAAGTACTACGAGCAGTACTTC.